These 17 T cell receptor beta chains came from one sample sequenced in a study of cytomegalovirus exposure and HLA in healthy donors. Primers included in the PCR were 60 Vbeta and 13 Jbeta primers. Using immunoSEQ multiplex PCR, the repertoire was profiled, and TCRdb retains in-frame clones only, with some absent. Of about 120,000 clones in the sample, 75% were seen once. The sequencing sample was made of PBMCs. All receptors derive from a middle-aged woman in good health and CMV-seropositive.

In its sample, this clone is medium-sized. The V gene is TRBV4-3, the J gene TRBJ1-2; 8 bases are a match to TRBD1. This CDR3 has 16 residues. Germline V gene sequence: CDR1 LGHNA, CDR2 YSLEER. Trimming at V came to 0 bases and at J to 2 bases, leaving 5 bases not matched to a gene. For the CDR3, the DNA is TGCGCCAGCAGCCAAGACATAGGGACAGGAAACTATGGCTACACCTTC. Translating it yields CASSQDIGTGNYGYTF.

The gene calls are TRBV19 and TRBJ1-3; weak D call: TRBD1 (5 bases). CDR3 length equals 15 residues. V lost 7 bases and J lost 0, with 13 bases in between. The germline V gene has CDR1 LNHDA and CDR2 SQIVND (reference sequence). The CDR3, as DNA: TGTGCCAGTACCGATCCGGGGGTCTCTGGAAACACCATATATTTT. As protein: CASTDPGVSGNTIYF.

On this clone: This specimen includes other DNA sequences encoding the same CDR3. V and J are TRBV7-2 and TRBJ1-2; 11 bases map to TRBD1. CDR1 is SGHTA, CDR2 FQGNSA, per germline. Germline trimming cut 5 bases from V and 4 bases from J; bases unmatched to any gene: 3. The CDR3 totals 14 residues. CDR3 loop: CASSPGTGGYGYTF. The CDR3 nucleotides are TGTGCCAGCAGCCCAGGGACAGGGGGCTATGGCTACACCTTC.

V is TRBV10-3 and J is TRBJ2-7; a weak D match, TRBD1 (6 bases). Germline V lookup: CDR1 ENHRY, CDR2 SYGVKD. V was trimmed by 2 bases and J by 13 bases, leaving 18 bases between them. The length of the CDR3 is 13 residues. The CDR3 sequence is CAISEPLTGSKYF. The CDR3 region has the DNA TGTGCCATCAGTGAGCCCCTAACAGGGAGTAAATACTTC.

The CDR3 DNA is TGTGCCAGCAGCTTAGTTGAGAATCAGCCCCAGCATTTT. It yields the protein CASSLVENQPQHF. J is TRBJ1-5 and V is TRBV7-8; D gene unclear. The CDR3 totals 13 residues. The germline V and J ends were trimmed by 1 base and 4 bases, with 5 bases remaining between them. The germline V gene has CDR1 SGHVS and CDR2 FQNEAQ.

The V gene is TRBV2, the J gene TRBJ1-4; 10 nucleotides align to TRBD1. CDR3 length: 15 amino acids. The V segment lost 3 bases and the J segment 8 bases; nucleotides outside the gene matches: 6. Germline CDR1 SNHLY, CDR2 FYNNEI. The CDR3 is CASSDPGQGNEKLFF. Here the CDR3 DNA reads TGTGCCAGCAGTGATCCGGGACAGGGGAACGAAAAACTGTTTTTT. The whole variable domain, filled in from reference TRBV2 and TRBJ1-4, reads EPEVTQTPSHQVTQMGQEVILRCVPISNHLYFYWYRQILGQKVEFLVSFYNNEISEKSEIFDDQFSVERPDGSNFTLKIRSTKLEDSAMYFCASSDPGQGNEKLFFGSGTQLSVL.

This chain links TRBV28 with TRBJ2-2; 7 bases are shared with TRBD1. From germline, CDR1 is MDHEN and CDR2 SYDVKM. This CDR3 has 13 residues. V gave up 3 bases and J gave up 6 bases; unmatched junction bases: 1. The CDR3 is CASSLGQSGELFF. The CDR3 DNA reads TGTGCCAGCAGTTTGGGACAGTCCGGGGAGCTGTTTTTT.

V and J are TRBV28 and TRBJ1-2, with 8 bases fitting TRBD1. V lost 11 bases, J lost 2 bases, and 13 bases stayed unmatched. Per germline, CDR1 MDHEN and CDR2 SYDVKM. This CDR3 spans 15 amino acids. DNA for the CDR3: TGTGCCGTCCTATCCGGGACAGGTGTGAACTATGGCTACACCTTC. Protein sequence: CAVLSGTGVNYGYTF.

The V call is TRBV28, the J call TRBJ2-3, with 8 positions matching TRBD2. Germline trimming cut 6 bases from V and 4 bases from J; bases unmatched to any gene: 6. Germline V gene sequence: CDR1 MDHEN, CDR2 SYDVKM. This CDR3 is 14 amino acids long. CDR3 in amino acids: CASSFSGSADTQYF. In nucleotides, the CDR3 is TGTGCCAGCAGCTTCAGCGGGAGTGCAGATACGCAGTATTTT.

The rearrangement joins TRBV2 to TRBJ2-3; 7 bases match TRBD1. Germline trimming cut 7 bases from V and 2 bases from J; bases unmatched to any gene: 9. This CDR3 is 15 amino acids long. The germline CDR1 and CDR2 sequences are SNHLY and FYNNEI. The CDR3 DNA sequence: TGTGCCAGCACCCGGACAGGCATTTTCACAGATACGCAGTATTTT. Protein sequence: CASTRTGIFTDTQYF.

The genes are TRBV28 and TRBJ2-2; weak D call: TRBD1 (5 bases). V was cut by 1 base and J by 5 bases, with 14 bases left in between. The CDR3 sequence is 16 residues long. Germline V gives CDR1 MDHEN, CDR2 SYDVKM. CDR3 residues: CASSLFLGDGTGELFF. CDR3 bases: TGTGCCAGCAGTTTATTTTTAGGGGATGGGACCGGGGAGCTGTTTTTT.

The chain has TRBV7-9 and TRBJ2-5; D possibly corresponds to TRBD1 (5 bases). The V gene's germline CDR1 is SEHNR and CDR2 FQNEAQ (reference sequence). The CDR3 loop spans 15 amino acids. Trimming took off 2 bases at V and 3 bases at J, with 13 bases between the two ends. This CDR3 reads CASSLLTGQKETQYF. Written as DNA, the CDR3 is TGTGCCAGCAGCTTACTCACAGGCCAAAAAGAGACCCAGTACTTC.

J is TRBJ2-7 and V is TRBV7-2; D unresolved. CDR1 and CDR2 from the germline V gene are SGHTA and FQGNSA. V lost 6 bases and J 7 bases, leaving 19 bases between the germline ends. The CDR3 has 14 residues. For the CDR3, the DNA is TGTGCCAGCAGTCCAGAGGCTGGAGCGAGAGAGCAGTACTTC. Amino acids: CASSPEAGAREQYF.

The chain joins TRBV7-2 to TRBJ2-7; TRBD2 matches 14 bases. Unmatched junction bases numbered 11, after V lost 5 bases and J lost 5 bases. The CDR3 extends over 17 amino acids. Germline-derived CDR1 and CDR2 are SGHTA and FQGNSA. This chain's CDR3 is CASSAVGAGLAGDEQYF. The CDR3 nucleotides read TGTGCCAGCAGCGCCGTGGGGGCGGGACTAGCGGGAGACGAGCAGTACTTC.

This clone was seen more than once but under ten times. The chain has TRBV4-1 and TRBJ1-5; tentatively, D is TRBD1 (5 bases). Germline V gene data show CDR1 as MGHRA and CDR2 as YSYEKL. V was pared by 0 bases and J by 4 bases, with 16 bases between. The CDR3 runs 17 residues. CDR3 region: CASSQEGRQGRNQPQHF. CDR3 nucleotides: TGCGCCAGCAGCCAAGAGGGTAGGCAGGGTAGAAATCAGCCCCAGCATTTT.

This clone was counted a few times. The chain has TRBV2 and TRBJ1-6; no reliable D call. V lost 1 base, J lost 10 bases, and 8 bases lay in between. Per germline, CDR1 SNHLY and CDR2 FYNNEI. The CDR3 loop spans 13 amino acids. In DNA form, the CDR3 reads TGTGCCAGCAGTGAAGGGAGAGCATCACCCCTCCACTTT. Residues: CASSEGRASPLHF.

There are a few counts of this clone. The CDR3 DNA reads as TGTGCCAGCAGTGCCTGGGACAGGCAAGAGACCCAGTACTTC. Its protein product is CASSAWDRQETQYF. The chain carries TRBV27 and TRBJ2-5, with TRBD1 matching 8 bases. Unmatched junction bases numbered 4, after V lost 5 bases and J lost 2 bases. This CDR3 comprises 14 residues. CDR1 is MNHEY and CDR2 is SMNVEV in the germline V gene (reference sequence).